The subject of this entry is one TCR beta chain. Its antigen is unknown. Method: immunoSEQ multiplex PCR; TCRdb's copy keeps in-frame clones and lacks some. The repertoire holds some 190,000 clones, with roughly 82% as singletons. The sample originates from a study of cytomegalovirus exposure and HLA in healthy donors. In germline, CDR1 is SGHRS, CDR2 YFSETQ. The CDR3 sequence is 17 residues long. J gave up 2 bases and V 4 bases, and 13 bases lay outside the gene matches. General study findings and limits: The study put 160 or so TCR beta chains on its list as cytomegalovirus-associated. According to a subsequent analysis, TCR clusters from the first cohort were inclined to appear together in the 120 validation repertoires.

The chain carries TRBV5-1 and TRBJ2-3, with 7 bases identical to TRBD1. The sequenced sample was PBMCs. This sequence originates from a young woman in good health and CMV-seronegative. The CDR3 bases are TGCGCCAGCAGCGAGGTGAGGGCACAGGGGTTCACAGATACGCAGTATTTT. Protein product: CASSEVRAQGFTDTQYF.